The sequence of this T cell receptor beta chain was determined in a study of T cells in Graves' hyperthyroidism and ophthalmopathy. This clonotype has ten or more counts. Amplified TCR beta CDR3 regions derived from RNA transcripts. During a first-round RT-PCR of the TCR CDR3, the HTBI primer set was used. TCRdb independently ran MiXCR on the multiplex PCR reads; one entry per CDR3 protein. This table holds about 290,000 distinct CDR3 sequences, roughly an eighth found once. V was clipped by 6 bases and J by 4 bases; unmatched bases: 0. The germline V gene has CDR1 MNHEY and CDR2 SMNVEV (reference sequence). The CDR3 sequence is 13 residues long.

The source material was blood. The chain links TRBV27 to TRBJ2-1; TRBD2 matches at 10 bases. The clonotype was recovered from a woman aged 35 to 49 with Graves' hyperthyroidism. For the CDR3, the DNA is TGTGCCAGCAGGACTAGCGGGTACAATGAGCAGTTCTTC. Amino acid sequence: CASRTSGYNEQFF.